This TCR beta chain was sequenced in a study of T cell repertoires in cytomegalovirus infection. Study-level points and caveats: Dominating the ex vivo response were HLA-C-restricted CMV-specific TCR beta clonotypes.

The CDR3 has 15 amino acids. The germline V gene encodes CDR1 SEHNR and CDR2 FQNEAQ (reference sequence). TCRdb re-called the reads through MiXCR, storing one row per CDR3 protein. The sample includes about 89,000 distinct CDR3 sequences, around 28% of them seen just once. Details on this clonotype: The antigen remains unidentified. The junction shows a germline mismatch at one end, possibly a read error.

The sample in question was CD8+ T cells from cultured PBMCs, obtained from culture after CMV antigen stimulation. The rearrangement joins TRBV7-9 to TRBJ2-1; D perhaps matches TRBD1 (7 bases). The clonotype was recovered from a human donor in good health (CMV status not recorded). Some clones in this sample may be carry-over from other donors' samples. The CDR3 loop is CASSPTGDSSNEQFF. The CDR3 region has the DNA TGTGCCAGCAGCCCAACAGGGGACTCCTCCAATGAGCAGTTCTTC.